This TCR beta chain derives from a study of blood T cell repertoires in COVID-19. Whole-study context: The samples span acute and convalescent COVID-19 from the United States, Italy and Spain. From T cells, B-cell-depleted T cells, or PBMCs came the material, which was cDNA or gDNA.

Authors' analysis steps: Reference gene primer amplification gave nucleated cell count estimates. Sequenced by immunoSEQ multiplex PCR; TCRdb stores in-frame clones only, minus some. Clonal size and the V and J genes are those of that table, whereas D and trimming came from the DNA. The table lists around 45,000 clones, 79% of them singletons. This CDR3 spans 13 amino acids. Germline-derived CDR1 and CDR2 are LNHDA and SQIVND (reference sequence). V gave up 4 bases and J gave up 7 bases, with 10 bases separating them. This chain links TRBV19 with TRBJ1-4; D not resolved. The TCR comes from a woman older than 75 with acute or convalescent COVID-19. Sequenced input: peripheral blood. In DNA, the CDR3 is TGTGCCAGTAGTACCCCGGTCGGTGAAAAACTGTTTTTT. This sequence encodes CASSTPVGEKLFF. Combining the CDR3 with reference TRBV19 and TRBJ1-4 gives the whole variable domain DGGITQSPKYLFRKEGQNVTLSCEQNLNHDAMYWYRQDPGQGLRLIYYSQIVNDFQKGDIAEGYSVSREKKESFPLTVTSAQKNPTAFYLCASSTPVGEKLFFGSGTQLSVL.